Presented here are 4 T cell receptor beta chains from one specimen sequenced in a study of cytomegalovirus exposure and HLA in healthy donors. Researchers ran the PCR with 60 Vbeta and 13 Jbeta primers. Sequencing was performed with immunoSEQ multiplex PCR; in TCRdb, only in-frame clones are kept and a portion is missing. Its table lists 200,000 or so clones. The material sequenced was PBMCs. Receptors were obtained from a boy younger than 18 in good health and CMV-seronegative.

J is TRBJ1-2 and V is TRBV28; the match to TRBD1 covers 7 bases. Germline-derived CDR1 and CDR2 are MDHEN and SYDVKM. With 5 bases clipped from V and 8 bases from J, the junction kept 14 bases outside the gene matches. This CDR3 spans 15 amino acids. CDR3 nucleotides: TGTGCCAGCAGTAGCCGAATAGACAGGGTGGGAGGCTACACCTTC. Amino acid sequence: CASSSRIDRVGGYTF.

The chain is built from TRBV19 and TRBJ2-7, with 7 bases aligning to TRBD1. The CDR3 is made up of 16 amino acids. After removal of 5 bases from V and 4 bases from J, the junction contained 14 bases not matched to a gene. From germline, CDR1 is LNHDA and CDR2 SQIVND (reference sequence). Written as DNA, the CDR3 is TGTGCCAGTAGTCTAGGATCCGGGACAGTCCTTTACGAGCAGTACTTC. It codes for CASSLGSGTVLYEQYF.

The chain carries TRBV7-9 and TRBJ1-5, with D uncertain. CDR3 length equals 15 residues. Per the germline V gene, CDR1 is SEHNR and CDR2 is FQNEAQ (reference sequence). Trimming shortened V by 5 bases and J by 5 bases, and 16 bases separated the two germline ends. The chain's CDR3 is CASSPEGPGDQPQHF. In DNA form, the CDR3 reads TGTGCCAGCAGCCCTGAGGGCCCGGGAGATCAGCCCCAGCATTTT.

The chain is built from TRBV6-1 and TRBJ1-1; D is unresolved. V lost 0 bases to trimming and J lost 10 bases, with 9 bases between them. This CDR3 spans 12 amino acids. Germline CDR1 and CDR2: MNHNS and SASEGT. The CDR3 nucleotides are TGTGCCAGCAGTGAAGCTGCCCCCGGAGCTTTCTTT. It yields the protein CASSEAAPGAFF.